The source of this T cell receptor beta chain is a study of T cell responses to AZD1222 COVID-19 vaccine. Study-wide results and limits: White British people made up most donors, females outnumbered males, and clonal diversity was possibly underestimated. Distributed over spike, vaccine-associated CD4 TCRs predominated at 160-218 and 743-854. Variant regions that are unmutated are reportedly the target of nearly half of spike-specific TCRs.

Repertoires were generated with immunoSEQ multiplex PCR, while TCRdb's copy carries only in-frame clones and drops some. The sample comprises around 150,000 clones, roughly nine tenths of which are singletons, and roughly 3.3% rests with the top ten. There are 14 residues in the CDR3. Trimming cost V 7 bases and J 7 bases, with 19 bases left between them. The germline V gene encodes CDR1 LGHNT and CDR2 FRNRAP. With respect to this clone: Antigen: not known.

Second doses at about 4 or about 12 weeks were pooled. The rearrangement links TRBV12-5 to TRBJ1-2; the D gene is possibly TRBD1 (6 bases). This receptor was obtained from an adult who received the AZD1222 COVID-19 vaccine. The sample here was peripheral blood, taken 28 days after the second AZD1222 dose. The CDR3 DNA reads TGTGCTAGTGCTCCGACTACAGGGTTTTTTGGCTACACCTTC. It encodes CASAPTTGFFGYTF. The whole variable domain, filled in from reference TRBV12-5 and TRBJ1-2, reads DARVTQTPRHKVTEMGQEVTMRCQPILGHNTVFWYRQTMMQGLELLAYFRNRAPLDDSGMPKDRFSAEMPDATLATLKIQPSEPRDSAVYFCASAPTTGFFGYTFGSGTRLTVV.